The 25 T cell receptor beta chains below all came from one sample that was sequenced in a study of blood T cell repertoires in COVID-19. Repertoires were generated with immunoSEQ multiplex PCR, while TCRdb's copy carries only in-frame clones and drops some. The data hold some 97,000 clones, with just under 85% observed a single time. The sample consisted of peripheral blood. These TCRs come from a man aged 50 to 60 with active or convalescent COVID-19.

The chain couples TRBV19 to TRBJ2-5; 14 nucleotides match TRBD2. V trimming: 0 bases; J trimming: 5 bases; junction bases outside the gene matches: 11. Looked up from germline, CDR1 is LNHDA and CDR2 is SQIVND (reference sequence). This CDR3 has 19 amino acids. This chain's CDR3 is CASSIDGLAGGPNLETQYF. The CDR3, as DNA: TGTGCCAGTAGTATAGACGGACTAGCGGGAGGCCCCAATTTGGAGACCCAGTACTTC.

The chain has TRBV5-4 and TRBJ1-4; weak D call: TRBD1 (6 bases). CDR1 and CDR2 (germline): SGHNT, YYREEE (reference sequence). Trimming removed 4 bases from V and 1 base from J, with 11 bases in between. This CDR3 is built from 15 residues. The CDR3 DNA reads as TGTGCCAGCAGCGATTACAGGGAAACTAATGAAAAACTGTTTTTT. This codes for CASSDYRETNEKLFF.

The DNA for the CDR3 is TGCGCCAGCAGCCACTTGCAGGGCAGCCAAGAGACCCAGTACTTC. It translates to CASSHLQGSQETQYF. This chain joins TRBV4-1 and TRBJ2-5, with D possibly TRBD1 on 5 matching bases. The CDR3 has 15 residues. V lost 3 bases, J lost 1 base, and 12 bases lay in between. Per germline, CDR1 MGHRA and CDR2 YSYEKL.

This chain uses TRBV5-1 with TRBJ2-1; 7 nucleotides match TRBD2. Germline V gene sequence: CDR1 SGHRS, CDR2 YFSETQ. With V trimmed by 0 bases and J by 0 bases, 3 bases remained unmatched. The CDR3 sequence is 16 residues long. CDR3 in amino acids: CASSLVGDYSYNEQFF. In DNA, the CDR3 is TGCGCCAGCAGCTTGGTGGGGGACTACTCCTACAATGAGCAGTTCTTC.

The chain carries TRBV10-3 and TRBJ2-7; D is unresolved. Trimming left V 0 bases short and J 8 bases short, with 14 bases between. Per the germline V gene, CDR1 is ENHRY and CDR2 is SYGVKD. This CDR3 region has 14 residues. The CDR3 loop reads CAISESHPDSQQYF. The CDR3 nucleotides read TGTGCCATCAGTGAGTCCCACCCTGACTCGCAGCAGTACTTC.

V is TRBV25-1 and J is TRBJ1-3; D gene uncertain. Germline V gene lookup returns CDR1 MGHDK and CDR2 SYGVNS. Trimming pared 1 base from V and 2 bases from J, leaving 9 bases between. CDR3 size: 15 residues. The CDR3 loop is CASSEFGGTGNTIYF. CDR3 bases: TGTGCCAGCAGTGAATTCGGCGGAACTGGAAACACCATATATTTT.

CDR3 amino acids: CASSLGLQTDGNTIYF. The CDR3 nucleotides are TGTGCCAGCAGCTTAGGATTACAGACCGATGGAAACACCATATATTTT. The chain employs TRBV7-8 and TRBJ1-3; D call uncertain. The germline gives CDR1 SGHVS, CDR2 FQNEAQ. The CDR3 contains 16 residues. V was trimmed by 1 base and J by 3 bases, leaving 13 bases between them.

CDR3 in amino acids: CASSSPTTLTGNTEAFF. The DNA of the CDR3 is TGTGCCAGCAGCTCACCCACCACGCTTACAGGGAACACTGAAGCTTTCTTT. This sequence joins TRBV5-6 and TRBJ1-1; a possible D gene is TRBD1 (5 bases). This CDR3 has 17 amino acids. Looked up from germline, CDR1 is SGHDT and CDR2 is YYEEEE. Trimming cost V 3 bases and J 1 base, with 19 bases left between them.

This sequence joins TRBV10-3 and TRBJ1-1; D unresolved. V gave up 2 bases and J gave up 8 bases, with 9 bases separating them. Germline loops: CDR1 ENHRY, CDR2 SYGVKD. The CDR3 consists of 12 residues. The CDR3 DNA reads TGTGCCATCAGTGAGAGCACGGGAGAAGCTTTCTTT. Translating gives CAISESTGEAFF.

The rearrangement links TRBV5-1 to TRBJ2-3, with 10 bases that match TRBD2. Trimming took 4 bases from V and 4 from J; bases not matched to a gene: 9. Germline V gene data show CDR1 as SGHRS and CDR2 as YFSETQ. The CDR3 runs 16 residues. The CDR3 DNA is TGCGCCAGCAGCATACTAGCGGGACAGTCGGCAGATACGCAGTATTTT. This codes for CASSILAGQSADTQYF.

CDR3 residues: CATSDPGLAGPTGELFF. DNA of the CDR3: TGTGCCACCAGTGATCCGGGACTAGCGGGACCCACCGGGGAGCTGTTTTTT. V usage is TRBV24-1 and J usage is TRBJ2-2, with 13 bases fitting TRBD2. Trimming removed 3 bases from V and 4 bases from J; junction bases left unmatched: 4. This CDR3 spans 17 amino acids. CDR1 KGHDR and CDR2 SFDVKD come from the germline V gene.

In its sample, this clone was seen a few times. The rearrangement joins TRBV6-4 to TRBJ2-3; D unclear. The V gene lost 3 bases and the J gene lost 1 base, with 8 bases spanning the gap. The CDR3 is 14 residues long. Per the germline V gene, CDR1 is MRHNA and CDR2 is SNTAGT. CDR3 sequence: CASSETQGTDTQYF. CDR3 DNA: TGTGCCAGCAGTGAAACTCAGGGCACAGATACGCAGTATTTT.

The rearrangement uses TRBV5-1 and TRBJ2-1; the match to TRBD1 covers 9 bases. The V segment lost 4 bases and the J segment 6 bases; nucleotides outside the gene matches: 11. The CDR3 is 16 residues long. Germline values: CDR1 SGHRS, CDR2 YFSETQ. The CDR3 bases are TGCGCCAGCAGCCCACAACAGGGGGCGCCGGGCAATGAGCAGTTCTTC. Translated: CASSPQQGAPGNEQFF. Together with reference TRBV5-1 and TRBJ2-1, the CDR3 gives the full variable domain: KAGVTQTPRYLIKTRGQQVTLSCSPISGHRSVSWYQQTPGQGLQFLFEYFSETQRNKGNFPGRFSGRQFSNSRSEMNVSTLELGDSALYLCASSPQQGAPGNEQFFGPGTRLTVL.

CDR3 DNA sequence: TGCGCCAGCAGCTTCGGGGGTTACGAGCAGTACTTC. Its protein product is CASSFGGYEQYF. This chain connects TRBV4-1 to TRBJ2-7; maybe TRBD2 (6 bases). CDR3 length: 12 amino acids. Germline loops: CDR1 MGHRA, CDR2 YSYEKL. Trimming took 5 bases from V and 4 from J, leaving 9 bases between them.

V and J are TRBV25-1 and TRBJ1-4; D not resolved. This CDR3 is built from 14 residues. V lost 5 bases to trimming and J lost 6 bases, with 13 bases between them. In germline, CDR1 is MGHDK, CDR2 SYGVNS. CDR3 in DNA: TGTGCCAGCAGTACCGAGCGGAGGGATGAAAAACTGTTTTTT. Its protein product is CASSTERRDEKLFF.

This rearrangement joins TRBV30 to TRBJ1-5; no clear D gene. Germline V gene data show CDR1 as GTSNPN and CDR2 as SVGIG (reference sequence). The CDR3 consists of 13 residues. Trimming took off 4 bases at V and 0 bases at J, with 7 bases between the two ends. The CDR3 protein is CAWIAYSNQPQHF. CDR3 nucleotide sequence: TGTGCCTGGATAGCTTATAGCAATCAGCCCCAGCATTTT. Variable domain in full (rest from reference TRBV30 and TRBJ1-5): SQTIHQWPATLVQPVGSPLSLECTVEGTSNPNLYWYRQAAGRGLQLLFYSVGIGQISSEVPQNLSASRPQDRQFILSSKKLLLSDSGFYLCAWIAYSNQPQHFGDGTRLSIL.

V gene TRBV18 combines with J gene TRBJ2-5; perhaps TRBD1 as D (6 bases). Trimming removed 1 base at V and 2 bases at J, with 8 bases between. Germline loops: CDR1 KGHSH, CDR2 LQKENI. This CDR3 comprises 14 residues. As DNA, the CDR3 is TGTGCCAGCTCACCACTGGACAGACAAGAGACCCAGTACTTC. As protein: CASSPLDRQETQYF.

The rearrangement links TRBV14 to TRBJ2-7, with TRBD2 matching 8 bases. The CDR3 has 15 residues. The V gene end was trimmed by 3 bases and the J gene end by 7 bases; junction bases not matched to a gene: 11. Looked up from germline, CDR1 is SGHDN and CDR2 is FVKESK. CDR3 coding DNA: TGTGCCAGCAGCCAGCGGGCTAGCGGGCTAGGGGAGCAGTACTTC. Protein: CASSQRASGLGEQYF.

This chain connects TRBV7-9 to TRBJ1-2; D unclear. The CDR3 has 14 amino acids. In germline, CDR1 is SEHNR, CDR2 FQNEAQ (reference sequence). Trimming took 8 bases from V and 2 from J, leaving 15 bases between them. CDR3 amino acids: CASGVGHVNYGYTF. The CDR3 DNA reads as TGTGCCAGCGGCGTAGGGCACGTCAACTATGGCTACACCTTC.

CDR3 bases: TGTGCCAGCAGTGAAGGGACTAGCGGCTACGAGCAGTACTTC. This sequence encodes CASSEGTSGYEQYF. The genes are TRBV2 and TRBJ2-7; 10 nucleotides match TRBD2. Germline V gives CDR1 SNHLY, CDR2 FYNNEI. CDR3 length equals 14 residues. V shed 1 base, J shed 3 bases, and the junction held 0 bases outside the gene matches.

This clone turned up a few times. The chain recombines TRBV30 with TRBJ2-7; 7 positions match TRBD1. Germline V gene data show CDR1 as GTSNPN and CDR2 as SVGIG (reference sequence). CDR3 length: 15 amino acids. V shed 2 bases, J shed 6 bases, and the junction held 13 bases outside the gene matches. The CDR3 is CAWSRIGDRTSEQYF. CDR3 sequence (DNA): TGTGCCTGGAGTAGAATTGGGGACAGAACTAGCGAGCAGTACTTC. Drawing the rest from reference TRBV30 and TRBJ2-7, the complete variable domain is SQTIHQWPATLVQPVGSPLSLECTVEGTSNPNLYWYRQAAGRGLQLLFYSVGIGQISSEVPQNLSASRPQDRQFILSSKKLLLSDSGFYLCAWSRIGDRTSEQYFGPGTRLTVT.

This clone was seen a few times. This chain uses TRBV3-1 (or the pseudogene TRBV3-2) with TRBJ2-7; unclear D gene. This CDR3 has 15 amino acids. Trimming removed 1 base from V and 2 bases from J, with 12 bases in between. Looked up from germline, CDR1 is LGHDT and CDR2 is YNNKEL (reference sequence). The CDR3 DNA reads TGTGCCAGCAGCCAAGGTCCCCAAAGCCCCTACGAGCAGTACTTC. Its translation is CASSQGPQSPYEQYF.

This clone was detected only once. This chain uses TRBV6-6 with TRBJ2-4; D call uncertain. With 4 bases removed from V and 5 bases from J, the gap between germline ends came to 9 bases. The germline V gene has CDR1 MNHNY and CDR2 SVGAGI (reference sequence). The CDR3 has 13 amino acids. The CDR3 DNA reads as TGTGCCAGCAGTTTAGACCAGGAAAACATTCAGTACTTC. Encoded protein: CASSLDQENIQYF.

The rearrangement joins TRBV29-1 to TRBJ2-2, with D perhaps matching TRBD2 (7 bases). Trimming shortened V by 5 bases and J by 4 bases, and 11 bases separated the two germline ends. The CDR3 is 13 amino acids. Germline V CDR1 and CDR2: SQVTM, ANQGSEA. The DNA for the CDR3 is TGCAGCGTTTCTAGGGGGGGCACCGGGGAGCTGTTTTTT. It encodes CSVSRGGTGELFF.

The chain combines TRBV14 with TRBJ2-7; 10 bases align to TRBD1. Germline V CDR1 and CDR2: SGHDN, FVKESK. This CDR3 comprises 14 residues. J gave up 4 bases and V 4 bases, and 4 bases lay outside the gene matches. Here the CDR3 DNA reads TGTGCCAGCAGCCCTCGACAGGGGGCTTACGAGCAGTACTTC. Translated: CASSPRQGAYEQYF.